This T cell receptor beta chain was observed in a study of identical twins. Overall study results and limits: Models underestimated how often monozygotic twins shared out-of-frame TCR alpha. Conclusions relied on cross-sectional statistical analysis, not following the same donors. Insertions were fewer in abundant cord blood beta clonotypes, whereas memory repertoires showed none of this pattern.

TCRdb ran MiXCR on the 5' RACE reads and lists one entry per CDR3 protein. The sample holds about 890,000 distinct CDR3 sequences, about 12% seen once. This clonotype was counted only a few times. Its matching antigen is unknown. V lost 4 bases and J lost 8; bases outside the gene matches: 9. CDR3 length equals 15 residues. Germline V gives CDR1 SGDLS, CDR2 YYNGEE. The same data also contributed to another study, on yellow fever vaccine responses in identical twins. In that study: As reported, the vaccine T cell response of twins seemed partly convergent and partly personalized.

The sequence was collected from a woman under 30 in good health. Input material: PBMCs. The V and J genes are TRBV9 and TRBJ1-4; 9 positions agree with TRBD1. In DNA form, the CDR3 reads TGTGCCAGCAGCCTGACAGGGGGTCAGGGCGAAAAACTGTTTTTT. Protein sequence: CASSLTGGQGEKLFF.